Below, one TCR beta chain is given with its context. This record belongs to a study of blood T cell repertoires in COVID-19. Study at large: PBMCs, B-cell-depleted T cells, or T cells were the source of the cDNA or gDNA that made up the material.

The V end was cut by 0 bases, the J end by 1 base, with 8 bases between. Germline V CDR1 and CDR2: SGHRS, YFSETQ. This CDR3 is built from 15 residues. Methods used by the authors: Reference gene primer amplification gave nucleated cell count estimates. The repertoire was sequenced with immunoSEQ multiplex PCR; TCRdb's copy has only in-frame clones and lacks some. That table furnishes V, J and clone size, whereas the DNA furnished D and trimming. The sample includes roughly 70,000 clones, more than 60% seen only once; the top ten take approximately 20%. This clonotype originated in a man aged 60 to 75 with acute or convalescent COVID-19. The specimen sequenced was peripheral blood. The chain combines TRBV5-1 with TRBJ2-1; TRBD2 is a possible D gene (6 bases). In nucleotides, the CDR3 is TGCGCCAGCAGCTTGGGGAGCGGGTCCTACAATGAGCAGTTCTTC. Its protein is CASSLGSGSYNEQFF.